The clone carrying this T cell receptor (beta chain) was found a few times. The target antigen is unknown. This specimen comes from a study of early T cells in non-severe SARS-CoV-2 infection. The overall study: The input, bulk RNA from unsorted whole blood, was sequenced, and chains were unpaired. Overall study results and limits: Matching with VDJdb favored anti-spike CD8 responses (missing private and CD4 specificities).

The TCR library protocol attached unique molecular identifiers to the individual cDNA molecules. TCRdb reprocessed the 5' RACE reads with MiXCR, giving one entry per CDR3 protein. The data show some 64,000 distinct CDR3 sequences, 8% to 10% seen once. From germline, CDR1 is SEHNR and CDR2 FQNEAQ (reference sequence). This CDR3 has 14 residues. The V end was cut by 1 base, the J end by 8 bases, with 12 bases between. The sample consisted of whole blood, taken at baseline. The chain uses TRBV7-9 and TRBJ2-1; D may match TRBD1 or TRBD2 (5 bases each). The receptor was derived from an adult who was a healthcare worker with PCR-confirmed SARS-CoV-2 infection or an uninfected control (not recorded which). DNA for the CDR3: TGTGCCAGCAGCTTAGAGCTAAGGGGAGATGAGCAGTTCTTC. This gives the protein CASSLELRGDEQFF.